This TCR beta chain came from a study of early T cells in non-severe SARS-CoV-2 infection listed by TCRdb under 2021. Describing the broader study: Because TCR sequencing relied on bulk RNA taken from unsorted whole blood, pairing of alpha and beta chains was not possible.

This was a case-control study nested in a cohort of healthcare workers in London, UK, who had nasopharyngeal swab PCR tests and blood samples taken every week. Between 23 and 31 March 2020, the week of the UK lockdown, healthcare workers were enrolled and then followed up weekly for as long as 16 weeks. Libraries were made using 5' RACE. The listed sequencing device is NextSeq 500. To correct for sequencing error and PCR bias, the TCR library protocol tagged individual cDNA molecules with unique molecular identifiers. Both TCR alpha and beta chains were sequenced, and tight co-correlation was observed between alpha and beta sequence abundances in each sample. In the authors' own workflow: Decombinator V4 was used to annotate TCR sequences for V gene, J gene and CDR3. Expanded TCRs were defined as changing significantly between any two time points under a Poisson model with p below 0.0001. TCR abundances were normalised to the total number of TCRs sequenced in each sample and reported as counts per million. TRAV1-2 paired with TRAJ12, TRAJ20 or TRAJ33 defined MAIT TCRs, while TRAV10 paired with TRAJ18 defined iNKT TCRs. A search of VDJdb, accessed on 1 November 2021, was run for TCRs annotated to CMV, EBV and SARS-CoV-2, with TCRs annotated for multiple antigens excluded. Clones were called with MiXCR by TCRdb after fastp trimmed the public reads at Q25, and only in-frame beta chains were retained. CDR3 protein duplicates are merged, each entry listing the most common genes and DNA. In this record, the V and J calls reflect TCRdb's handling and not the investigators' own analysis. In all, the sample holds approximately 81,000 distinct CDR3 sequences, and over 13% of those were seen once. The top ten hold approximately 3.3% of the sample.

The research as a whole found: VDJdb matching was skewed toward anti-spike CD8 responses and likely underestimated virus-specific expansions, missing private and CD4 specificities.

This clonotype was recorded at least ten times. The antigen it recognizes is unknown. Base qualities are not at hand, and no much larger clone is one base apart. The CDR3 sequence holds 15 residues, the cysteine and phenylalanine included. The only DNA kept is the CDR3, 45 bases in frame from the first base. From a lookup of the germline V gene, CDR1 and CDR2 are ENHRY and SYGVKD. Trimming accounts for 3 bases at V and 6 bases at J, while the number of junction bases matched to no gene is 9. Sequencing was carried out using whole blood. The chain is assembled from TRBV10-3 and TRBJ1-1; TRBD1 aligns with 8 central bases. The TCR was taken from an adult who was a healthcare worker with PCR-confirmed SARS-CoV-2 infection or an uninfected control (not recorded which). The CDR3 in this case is CAISDSRTGKAEAFF. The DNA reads TGTGCCATCAGTGACTCAAGGACAGGGAAGGCTGAAGCTTTCTTT.